These 20 T cell receptor beta chains came from one sample sequenced in a study of response to subunit inactivated influenza vaccine. TCRdb redid the calling of the RT-PCR reads with MiXCR, one entry per CDR3 protein. The sample has approximately 250,000 distinct CDR3 sequences; less than 15% are singletons. The specimen was non-naive T cells sorted from PBMCs, collected around two weeks before vaccination. The source is a man in his fifties or sixties who received an inactivated influenza vaccine.

This clonotype has ten or more counts. The genes are TRBV5-1 and TRBJ2-7; 8 bases map to TRBD1. Germline lookup yields CDR1 SGHRS and CDR2 YFSETQ. V lost 4 bases and J lost 4; bases outside the gene matches: 4. The CDR3 runs to 13 residues. CDR3 sequence: CASSVGQDYEQYF. In nucleotides, the CDR3 is TGCGCCAGCAGCGTGGGACAGGATTACGAGCAGTACTTC. Using reference TRBV5-1 and TRBJ2-7 for the parts outside the CDR3, the full variable domain is KAGVTQTPRYLIKTRGQQVTLSCSPISGHRSVSWYQQTPGQGLQFLFEYFSETQRNKGNFPGRFSGRQFSNSRSEMNVSTLELGDSALYLCASSVGQDYEQYFGPGTRLTVT.

This clonotype came up many times. This chain uses TRBV20-1 with TRBJ2-3; perhaps TRBD1 as D (6 bases). Between the trimmed V and J ends, which lost 5 bases and 4 bases, there was a span of 16 bases. The germline V gene has CDR1 DFQATT and CDR2 SNEGSKA (reference sequence). The CDR3 has 14 amino acids. The CDR3 DNA reads as TGCAGTGCTCCTGATTCTGGGGGCGCAGATACGCAGTATTTT. Residues: CSAPDSGGADTQYF.

The V and J genes are TRBV7-8 and TRBJ2-3; TRBD2 matches 11 bases. CDR3 length: 17 amino acids. With V trimmed by 5 bases and J by 8 bases, 15 bases remained unmatched. CDR1 and CDR2 from the germline V gene are SGHVS and FQNEAQ. In nucleotides, the CDR3 is TGTGCCAGCAGCCCAAGCGTTAGCGGGGGGGGAGTGGTTACGCAGTATTTT. It is translated as CASSPSVSGGGVVTQYF.

With respect to this clonotype: The CDR3 does not close with the conserved phenylalanine or tryptophan, likely indicating a read error. The chain has TRBV28 and TRBJ2-7; D not certain. Germline V gene data show CDR1 as MDHEN and CDR2 as SYDVKM. V lost 7 bases and J 4 bases, leaving 8 bases between the germline ends. The CDR3 spans 11 residues. CDR3 nucleotides: TGTGCCAGCACCTTGGGATACGAGCAGTACCTC. As protein: CASTLGYEQYL.

This clonotype has a count of ten or more. The V gene is TRBV29-1, the J gene TRBJ2-2; no definite D call. V dropped 3 bases and J dropped 0 bases, with 5 bases sitting between them. The CDR3 is 13 residues long. From germline, CDR1 is SQVTM and CDR2 ANQGSEA. In DNA form, the CDR3 reads TGCAGCGTTGACAGGACGAACACCGGGGAGCTGTTTTTT. Translating it yields CSVDRTNTGELFF.

The chain links TRBV6-2 or TRBV6-3 to TRBJ1-6; D is unclear. The CDR3 is made up of 16 amino acids. V lost 2 bases and J lost 7, with 15 bases in between. Germline lookup yields CDR1 MNHEY and CDR2 SVGEGT. CDR3 residues: CASSYRLGGGNSPLHF. CDR3 sequence (DNA): TGTGCCAGCAGTTACCGACTCGGTGGCGGAAATTCACCCCTCCACTTT.

V is TRBV20-1 and J is TRBJ2-2; TRBD2 aligns across 7 bases. V lost 6 bases and J lost 10; bases outside the gene matches: 17. CDR3 length: 15 residues. Germline CDR1 is DFQATT and CDR2 is SNEGSKA (reference sequence). CDR3 nucleotides: TGCAGTGCGCGGACTAGACTGGGTCCGGCGCCGGAGCTGTTTTTT. It is translated as CSARTRLGPAPELFF.

CDR3 nucleotides: TGCAGTGCTACCTGGGAGAGGCAGCCCCAGCATTTT. Protein sequence: CSATWERQPQHF. The rearrangement uses TRBV20-1 and TRBJ1-5; D is uncertain. CDR3 length: 12 amino acids. Looked up from germline, CDR1 is DFQATT and CDR2 is SNEGSKA (reference sequence). Trimming stripped 4 bases from V and 7 bases from J, with 11 bases between.

This clonotype was detected a few times. This chain joins TRBV7-2 and TRBJ2-5, with D unclear. CDR3 size: 15 residues. Per germline, CDR1 SGHTA and CDR2 FQGNSA. With 5 bases removed from V and 4 bases from J, the gap between germline ends came to 17 bases. CDR3 DNA: TGTGCCAGCAGCCAAATCAAGAGGTTTGCAGAGACCCAGTACTTC. It codes for CASSQIKRFAETQYF.

This chain joins TRBV24-1 and TRBJ2-1; 8 bases agree with TRBD1. The germline V gene has CDR1 KGHDR and CDR2 SFDVKD. This CDR3 contains 14 residues. J was trimmed by 10 bases and V by 3 bases; bases with no gene match: 7. Here the CDR3 DNA reads TGTGCCACCAGTGATGTGACAGGGGTGCGGGAGCAGTTCTTC. It translates to CATSDVTGVREQFF.

This clonotype was recorded a few times. V is TRBV6-2 or TRBV6-3 and J is TRBJ2-7; TRBD1 matches 7 bases. V lost 10 bases and J lost 2; bases outside the gene matches: 5. This CDR3 contains 12 residues. The germline CDR1 and CDR2 sequences are MNHEY and SVGEGT. The CDR3 here is CAISDRPYEQYF. As DNA, the CDR3 is TGTGCCATCTCGGACAGGCCCTACGAGCAGTACTTC.

The rearrangement joins TRBV28 to TRBJ2-7; TRBD2 matches at 11 bases. The V gene end was trimmed by 7 bases and the J gene end by 2 bases; junction bases not matched to a gene: 4. CDR1 is MDHEN and CDR2 is SYDVKM in the germline V gene. The CDR3 is 14 amino acids. In DNA, the CDR3 is TGTGCCAGCATTGGGACTAGCGGTCCCTACGAGCAGTACTTC. Amino acids: CASIGTSGPYEQYF.

This clonotype was counted only a few times. The rearrangement links TRBV3-1 to TRBJ1-1; no firm D call. The CDR3 covers 14 residues. Trimming removed 5 bases from V and 1 base from J, with 11 bases in between. Germline CDR1 LGHDT, CDR2 YNNKEL (reference sequence). Written as DNA, the CDR3 is TGTGCCAGCAGCTTCACGTTTCAGAACACTGAAGCTTTCTTT. It encodes CASSFTFQNTEAFF.

The chain recombines TRBV15 with TRBJ1-5; no reliable D call. There are 16 residues in the CDR3. Germline V gene sequence: CDR1 LNHNV, CDR2 YYDKDF (reference sequence). The germline V and J ends were trimmed by 3 bases and 5 bases, with 17 bases remaining between them. This CDR3 is CATSRQNGLPYQPQHF. CDR3 nucleotide sequence: TGTGCCACCAGCAGGCAAAATGGCCTTCCCTATCAGCCCCAGCATTTT.

This clonotype appeared a few times. V is TRBV2 and J is TRBJ1-2, with D possibly matching TRBD1 (6 bases). Trimming removed 1 base at V and 1 base at J, with 16 bases between. CDR3 length equals 17 residues. Germline CDR1 reads SNHLY; CDR2 reads FYNNEI. CDR3 loop: CASSEDPTGAYNYGYTF. Written as DNA, the CDR3 is TGTGCCAGCAGTGAAGACCCGACGGGGGCGTATAACTATGGCTACACCTTC.

This clonotype was counted only a few times. The CDR3 region has the DNA TGTGCCATCAGTGAGTCAGCGGGGTACAATGAGCAGTTCTTC. Encoded protein: CAISESAGYNEQFF. The V call is TRBV10-3, the J call TRBJ2-1, with 7 bases lining up with TRBD2. The germline V gene encodes CDR1 ENHRY and CDR2 SYGVKD. V lost 0 bases, J lost 4 bases, and 0 bases stayed unmatched. This CDR3 comprises 14 residues.

This clonotype appeared a few times. The chain uses TRBV5-1 and TRBJ2-3; 10 nucleotides agree with TRBD1. V lost 2 bases to trimming and J lost 2 bases; unmatched junction nucleotides: 8. Per germline, CDR1 SGHRS and CDR2 YFSETQ. This CDR3 comprises 17 residues. CDR3 in DNA: TGCGCCAGCAGCTTACGAGGGACAGGGGCCAACACAGATACGCAGTATTTT. It yields the protein CASSLRGTGANTDTQYF.

This clonotype came up a few times. J is TRBJ2-7 and V is TRBV7-8; 9 positions agree with TRBD1. Trimming took 2 bases from V and 5 from J; bases not matched to a gene: 7. The CDR3 spans 15 residues. Germline CDR1 reads SGHVS; CDR2 reads FQNEAQ. The CDR3 region is CASSLHGTGFDEQYF. CDR3 sequence (DNA): TGTGCCAGCAGCTTACACGGGACAGGGTTCGACGAGCAGTACTTC.

The gene calls are TRBV12-3 or TRBV12-4 and TRBJ2-5; D ambiguous. V was shortened by 5 bases and J by 2 bases, with 9 bases between the two germline ends. The CDR3 consists of 13 residues. DNA for the CDR3: TGTGCCAGCAGTCCGACCCCACAAGAGACCCAGTACTTC. Protein product: CASSPTPQETQYF.

The chain uses TRBV7-8 and TRBJ2-1; 8 positions agree with TRBD1. Trimming cost V 6 bases and J 6 bases; bases outside gene matches: 10. Germline V gives CDR1 SGHVS, CDR2 FQNEAQ. The CDR3 runs to 15 residues. CDR3 sequence (DNA): TGTGCCAGCAGGCCCCCCGGGACAGGCAGCAATGAGCAGTTCTTC. The encoded protein is CASRPPGTGSNEQFF.